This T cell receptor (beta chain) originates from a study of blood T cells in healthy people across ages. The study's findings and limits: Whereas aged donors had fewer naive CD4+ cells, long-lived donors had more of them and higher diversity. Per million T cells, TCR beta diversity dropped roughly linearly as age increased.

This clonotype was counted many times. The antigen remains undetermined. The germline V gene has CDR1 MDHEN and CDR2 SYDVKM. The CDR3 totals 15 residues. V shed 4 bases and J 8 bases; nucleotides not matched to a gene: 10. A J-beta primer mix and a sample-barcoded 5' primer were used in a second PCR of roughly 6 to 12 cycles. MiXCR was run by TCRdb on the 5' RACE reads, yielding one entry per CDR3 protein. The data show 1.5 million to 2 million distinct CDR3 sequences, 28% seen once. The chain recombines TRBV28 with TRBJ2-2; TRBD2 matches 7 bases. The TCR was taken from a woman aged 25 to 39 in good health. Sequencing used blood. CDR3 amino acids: CASSYVGGMVGELFF. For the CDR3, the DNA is TGTGCCAGCAGTTACGTCGGGGGGATGGTAGGGGAGCTGTTTTTT.